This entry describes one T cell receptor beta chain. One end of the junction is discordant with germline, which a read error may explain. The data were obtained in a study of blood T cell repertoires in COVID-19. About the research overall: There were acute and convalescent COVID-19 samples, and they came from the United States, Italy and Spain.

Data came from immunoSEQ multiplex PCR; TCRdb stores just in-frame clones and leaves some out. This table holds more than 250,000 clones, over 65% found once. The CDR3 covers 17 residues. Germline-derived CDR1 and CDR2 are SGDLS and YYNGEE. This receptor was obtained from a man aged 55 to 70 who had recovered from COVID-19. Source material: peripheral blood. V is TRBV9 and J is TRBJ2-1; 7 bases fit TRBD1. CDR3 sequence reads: CASSHSRSGQSFNEQFF. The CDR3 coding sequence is TGTGCCAGCAGCCACTCGCGGTCGGGACAGTCCTTCAATGAGCAGTTCTTC.